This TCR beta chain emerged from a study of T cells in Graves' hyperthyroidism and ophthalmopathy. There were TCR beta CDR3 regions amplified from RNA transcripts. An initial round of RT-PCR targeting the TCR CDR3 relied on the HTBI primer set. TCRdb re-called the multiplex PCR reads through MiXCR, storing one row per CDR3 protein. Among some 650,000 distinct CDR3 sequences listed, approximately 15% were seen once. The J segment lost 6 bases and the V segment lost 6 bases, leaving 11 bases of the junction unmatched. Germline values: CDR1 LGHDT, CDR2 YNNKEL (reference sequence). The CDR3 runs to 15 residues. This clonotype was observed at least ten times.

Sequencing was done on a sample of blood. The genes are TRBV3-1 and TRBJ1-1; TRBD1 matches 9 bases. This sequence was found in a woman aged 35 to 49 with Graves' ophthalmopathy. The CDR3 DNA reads TGTGCCAGCAGTTTAACCGGGACAGGGACATCTGAAGCTTTCTTT. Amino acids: CASSLTGTGTSEAFF. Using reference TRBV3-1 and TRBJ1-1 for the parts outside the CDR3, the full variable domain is DTAVSQTPKYLVTQMGNDKSIKCEQNLGHDTMYWYKQDSKKFLKIMFSYNNKELIINETVPNRFSPKSPDKAHLNLHINSLELGDSAVYFCASSLTGTGTSEAFFGQGTRLTVV.